One T cell receptor (beta chain) is described in this entry. The antigen is not known. The source of the sample is a study of vaccination effects on CD4 cells after COVID-19. About the research overall: Post-vaccine specimens arrived a median 72 days past the second dose.

The V gene end was trimmed by 7 bases and the J gene end by 7 bases; junction bases not matched to a gene: 18. Germline V gene data show CDR1 as SGHRS and CDR2 as YFSETQ. The CDR3 extends over 19 amino acids. Whole-study results and caveats: Clones induced by infection and by vaccine showed marked clonal contraction late after vaccination.

The method was immunoSEQ multiplex PCR; TCRdb's version includes in-frame clones alone and lacks a portion of them. This repertoire shows roughly 55,000 clones, about 73% found once; its top ten account for 1.5% to 2%. ViraFEST assay sequencing came after antigen-specific CD4+ T cells were expanded with viral peptide pools. Isolating CD4+ T cells followed 9 to 10 days of culture. Either the BNT162b2 or mRNA-1273 vaccine was given to participants in two doses. Testing of the vaccine recipients showed negative nucleocapsid antibodies and no prior SARS-CoV-2 infection. The sequencing used CD4+ T cells from PBMCs cultured with HCoV-OC43 spike peptides, collected after COVID-19 vaccination. Described subset: HCoV-OC43 spike overlapping peptide pool stimulation. The clonotype was recovered from a human donor who received a COVID-19 vaccine. The V and J genes are TRBV5-1 and TRBJ2-2; 14 nucleotides line up with TRBD2. CDR3 nucleotide sequence: TGCGCCAGCCGACTCCGCGGATGGACTAGCGGGGGGTACAGCGGGGAGCTGTTTTTT. Protein sequence: CASRLRGWTSGGYSGELFF.